These 11 T cell receptor beta chains originate from one sample sequenced in a study of T cells after yellow fever vaccination. TCRdb redid the calling of the 5' RACE reads with MiXCR, one entry per CDR3 protein. The sample carries more than 300,000 distinct CDR3 sequences, around a tenth recorded once. The material was CD4+ T cells sorted from PBMCs, obtained 45 days after the yellow fever booster vaccination. Receptors were obtained from a man between 18 and 35 years old who received the YFV17D yellow fever vaccine.

This clonotype appeared many times. The chain uses TRBV29-1 and TRBJ2-3, with 11 bases matching TRBD2. V gave up 8 bases and J gave up 4 bases; unmatched junction bases: 8. CDR1 is SQVTM and CDR2 is ANQGSEA in the germline V gene. The CDR3 loop spans 14 amino acids. The CDR3 coding sequence is TGCAGCACCCGACTAGCGGGGTTTGCAGATACGCAGTATTTT. Translated: CSTRLAGFADTQYF.

The gene calls are TRBV4-1 and TRBJ2-5; D is uncertain. Trimming cost V 7 bases and J 5 bases, with 11 bases left between them. CDR1 is MGHRA, CDR2 YSYEKL, per germline. The CDR3 is made up of 12 amino acids. As DNA, the CDR3 is TGCGCCAGCAACTGGCCCGGGGAGACCCAGTACTTC. Translated, it gives CASNWPGETQYF.

The chain combines TRBV9 with TRBJ2-7; D is possibly TRBD1 (6 bases). Germline V lookup: CDR1 SGDLS, CDR2 YYNGEE. CDR3 length: 14 amino acids. The ends were cut back, 0 bases at V and 3 bases at J, with 10 bases in the middle. The CDR3 is CASSVGPGDYEQYV. The CDR3 DNA reads TGTGCCAGCAGCGTAGGTCCAGGGGACTACGAGCAGTACGTC.

This clonotype was detected a few times. This rearrangement joins TRBV2 to TRBJ1-1; TRBD1 might be the D (5 bases). The ends were cut back, 4 bases at V and 0 bases at J, with 12 bases in the middle. This CDR3 region has 15 residues. Germline V gene sequence: CDR1 SNHLY, CDR2 FYNNEI. The CDR3 DNA reads TGTGCCAGCAGTGCCGCAGGGATTTTGAACACTGAAGCTTTCTTT. Its translation is CASSAAGILNTEAFF.

This clonotype was detected only a few times. This chain joins TRBV6-5 and TRBJ2-3; 7 nucleotides line up with TRBD1. Germline CDR1 MNHEY, CDR2 SVGAGI. This CDR3 has 14 amino acids. Trimming cost V 5 bases and J 4 bases; bases outside gene matches: 6. The CDR3 here is CASSHRQGPDTQYF. The DNA of the CDR3 is TGTGCCAGCAGTCACCGACAGGGTCCAGATACGCAGTATTTT.

This clonotype came up a few times. The chain recombines TRBV20-1 with TRBJ1-5, with no clear D. The CDR3 is 14 amino acids. The germline V gene has CDR1 DFQATT and CDR2 SNEGSKA (reference sequence). V lost 3 bases to trimming and J lost 2 bases, with 11 bases between them. This chain's CDR3 is CSARGSGGNQPQHF. CDR3 DNA: TGCAGTGCTAGGGGGTCCGGGGGCAATCAGCCCCAGCATTTT.

At least ten counts were recorded for this clonotype. The chain uses TRBV11-2 and TRBJ2-1; D is undetermined. From germline, CDR1 is SGHAT and CDR2 FQNNGV. The ends were cut back, 1 base at V and 12 bases at J, with 16 bases in the middle. The CDR3 totals 14 residues. The CDR3 here is CASSLGDFTSGQFF. DNA of the CDR3: TGTGCCAGCAGCTTAGGAGACTTCACCTCCGGGCAGTTCTTC.

V gene TRBV10-3 combines with J gene TRBJ2-2; D unclear. The CDR3 runs to 14 residues. With 4 bases removed from V and 4 bases from J, the gap between germline ends came to 10 bases. Looked up from germline, CDR1 is ENHRY and CDR2 is SYGVKD. The CDR3 here is CAISVQATTGELFF. Written as DNA, the CDR3 is TGTGCCATCAGTGTGCAGGCAACCACCGGGGAGCTGTTTTTT.

This chain links TRBV5-1 with TRBJ1-6, with no clear D. V was pared by 5 bases and J by 8 bases, with 14 bases between. Germline V gene data show CDR1 as SGHRS and CDR2 as YFSETQ. This CDR3 spans 14 amino acids. The CDR3 nucleotides read TGCGCCAGCAGTGACGGCAGGCCAGATTCACCCCTCCACTTT. Its protein is CASSDGRPDSPLHF.

The table lists this clonotype with a few counts. This chain joins TRBV12-3 or TRBV12-4 and TRBJ2-7; a possible D gene is TRBD1 (6 bases). With 5 bases removed from V and 11 bases from J, the gap between germline ends came to 22 bases. The CDR3 has 14 residues. The CDR3 loop reads CASSPRRGGNRKYF. The CDR3, as DNA: TGTGCCAGCAGTCCCCGGCGAGGGGGTAATAGGAAGTACTTC.

This chain joins TRBV27 and TRBJ1-4; a weak D match, TRBD1 (6 bases). Germline values: CDR1 MNHEY, CDR2 SMNVEV (reference sequence). The CDR3 is made up of 14 amino acids. For the CDR3, the DNA is TGTGCTTCGCAGGGGATGAGAGCTAATGAAAAACTGTTTTTT. Translated, it gives CASQGMRANEKLFF.